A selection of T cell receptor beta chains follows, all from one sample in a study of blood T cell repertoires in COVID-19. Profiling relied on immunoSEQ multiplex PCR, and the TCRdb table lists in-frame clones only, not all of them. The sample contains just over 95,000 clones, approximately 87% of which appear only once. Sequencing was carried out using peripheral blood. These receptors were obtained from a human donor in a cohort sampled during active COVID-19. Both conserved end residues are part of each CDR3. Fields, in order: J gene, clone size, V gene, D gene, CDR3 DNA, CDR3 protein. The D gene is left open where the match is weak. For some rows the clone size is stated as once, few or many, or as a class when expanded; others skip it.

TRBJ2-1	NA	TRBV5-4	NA	TGTGCCAGCAGCAGGGAGGGGGTCCTCTCCTACAATGAGCAGTTCTTC	CASSREGVLSYNEQFF
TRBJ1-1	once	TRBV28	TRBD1	TGTGCCAGCAGTTTATGGCAGGGGGGTGATGACACTGAAGCTTTCTTT	CASSLWQGGDDTEAFF
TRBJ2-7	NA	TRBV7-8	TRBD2	TGTGCCAGCAGCTTGGTAGGACTAGCCTCCTACGAGCAGTACTTC	CASSLVGLASYEQYF
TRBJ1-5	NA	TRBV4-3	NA	TGCGCCAGCAGCCAAGATTATGGGGGGGTGAAGCCCCAGCATTTT	CASSQDYGGVKPQHF
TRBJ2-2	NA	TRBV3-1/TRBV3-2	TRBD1	TGTGCCAGCAGTACCTACCCGGACAGGGGGTGGCTAGGGAACACCGGGGAGCTGTTTTTT	CASSTYPDRGWLGNTGELFF
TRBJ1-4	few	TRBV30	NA	TGTGCCTGGAGTGTACCCGGGTCTGGTGAAAAACTGTTTTTT	CAWSVPGSGEKLFF
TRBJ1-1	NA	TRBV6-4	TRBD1	TGTGCCAGCAGTGGCCGGGACAGGGGAATTGGGAGAGCTTTCTTT	CASSGRDRGIGRAFF
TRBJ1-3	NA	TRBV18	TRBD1	TGTGCCAGCTCGGATCAGGGGGCGGCGGGAAACACCATATATTTT	CASSDQGAAGNTIYF
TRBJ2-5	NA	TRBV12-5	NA	TGTGCTAGTGGCCGTGGTAGCCAAGAGACCCAGTACTTC	CASGRGSQETQYF
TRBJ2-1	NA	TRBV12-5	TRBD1	TGTGCTAGTTCCGGACAGGGAAACAATGAGCAGTTCTTC	CASSGQGNNEQFF
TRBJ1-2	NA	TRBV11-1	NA	TGTGCCAGCAGCTTCTCGCAGGGGATCTGGAACTATGGCTACACCTTC	CASSFSQGIWNYGYTF
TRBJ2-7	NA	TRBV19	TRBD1	TGTGCCAGTAGTCCCGTCGACAGGGCCGAGCAGTACTTC	CASSPVDRAEQYF
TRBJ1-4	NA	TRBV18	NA	TGTGCCAGCTCACGCCCAGGGGAAAAACTGTTTTTT	CASSRPGEKLFF
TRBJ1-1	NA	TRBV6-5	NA	TGTGCCAGCAGTTACTCGGGGCCGGGAGTCCGAGAAGCTTTCTTT	CASSYSGPGVREAFF
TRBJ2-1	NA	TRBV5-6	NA	TGTGCCAGCAACACCCGCTACAATGAGCAGTTCTTC	CASNTRYNEQFF
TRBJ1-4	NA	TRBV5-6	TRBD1	TGTGCCAGCAGCGTACCGGGACAGGGTAGTGAAAAACTGTTTTTT	CASSVPGQGSEKLFF
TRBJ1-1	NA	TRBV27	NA	TGTGCCAGCAGTCCGCCGACAGGGAACACTGAAGCTTTCTTT	CASSPPTGNTEAFF
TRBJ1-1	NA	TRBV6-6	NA	TGTGCCAGCAGTCCGAGTGGCACTGAAGCTTTCTTT	CASSPSGTEAFF
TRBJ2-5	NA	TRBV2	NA	TGTGCCAGCAGTCGTGAGACCCAGTACTTC	CASSRETQYF
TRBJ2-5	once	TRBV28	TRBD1	TGTGCCAGCAGTACCTCCGGGACAGTCAGGGAGACCCAGTACTTC	CASSTSGTVRETQYF
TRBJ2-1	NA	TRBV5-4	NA	TGTGCCAGCAGCTTGATCGGGGGGCCATCCTACAATGAGCAGTTCTTC	CASSLIGGPSYNEQFF
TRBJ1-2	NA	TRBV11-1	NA	TGTGCCAGCAGCTTAGTAGGGACTGACTATGGCTACACCTTC	CASSLVGTDYGYTF
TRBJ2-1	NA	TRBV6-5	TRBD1	TGTGCCAGCAGGAAGGGGACAGGGAATCACAATGAGCAGTTCTTC	CASRKGTGNHNEQFF
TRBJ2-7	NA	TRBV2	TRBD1	TGTGCCAGCAGTGAATGGACCCTTGCGACAGGGGTGTACGAGCAGTACTTC	CASSEWTLATGVYEQYF
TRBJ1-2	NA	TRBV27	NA	TGTGCCAGCAGTTTTCGGGGAGGGGCCGGTCGTGGCTACACCTTC	CASSFRGGAGRGYTF
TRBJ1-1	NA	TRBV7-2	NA	TGTGCCAGCAGCTCAGACAGGTGGAACACTGAAGCTTTCTTT	CASSSDRWNTEAFF
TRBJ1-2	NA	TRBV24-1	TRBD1	TGTGCCACCAGTGATAGGTATCCGGACAGGGAGGACGGCTACACCTTC	CATSDRYPDREDGYTF
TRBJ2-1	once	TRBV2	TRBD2	TGTGCCAGCAGTCGGGGGGGGCTTACGGATGAGCAGTTCTTC	CASSRGGLTDEQFF
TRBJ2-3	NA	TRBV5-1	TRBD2	TGCGCCAGCAGCTTGGCGACTAGCGGGGGGGTTCAAGATACGCAGTATTTT	CASSLATSGGVQDTQYF
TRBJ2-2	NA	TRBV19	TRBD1	TGTGCCAGTAGTGGCCCCACAGGGGGCGCTTATACCGGGGAGCTGTTTTTT	CASSGPTGGAYTGELFF
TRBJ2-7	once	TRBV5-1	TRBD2	TGCGCCAGCAGCTTACGGCTCGGGACTAGCGATAGCTCCTACGAGCAGTACTTC	CASSLRLGTSDSSYEQYF
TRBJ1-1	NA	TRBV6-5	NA	TGTGCCAGCAGTCTCCAGGACAGCATGAACACTGAAGCTTTCTTT	CASSLQDSMNTEAFF
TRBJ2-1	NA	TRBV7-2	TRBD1	TGTGCCAGCAGCTCCAGGACAGGCGTGGGGTTCTTC	CASSSRTGVGFF
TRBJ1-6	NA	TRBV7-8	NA	TGTGCCAGCAGCTGGGACATCACCCAACCCCTCCACTTT	CASSWDITQPLHF
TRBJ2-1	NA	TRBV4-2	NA	TGTGCCAGCAGCCGGGAGTTAGTGGATGAGCAGTTCTTC	CASSRELVDEQFF
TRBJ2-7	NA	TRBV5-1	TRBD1	TGCGCCAGCAGCTTGGCCGGGACAGGGAACGAGCAGTACTTC	CASSLAGTGNEQYF
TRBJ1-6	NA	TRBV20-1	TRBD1	TGCAGTGCTAGTCATCGGGACAGGAGCTCCTATAATTCACCCCTCCACTTT	CSASHRDRSSYNSPLHF
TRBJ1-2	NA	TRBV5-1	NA	TGCGCCAGCAGCTTGGACAGGAGCCGCTATGGCTACACCTTC	CASSLDRSRYGYTF
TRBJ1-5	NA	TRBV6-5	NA	TGTGCCATCAAAGACAGATCTAGCAATCAGCCCCAGCATTTT	CAIKDRSSNQPQHF
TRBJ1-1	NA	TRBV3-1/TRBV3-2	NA	TGTGCCAGCAGCCAAGGGGTGGTACGGGTGACTGAAGCTTTCTTT	CASSQGVVRVTEAFF
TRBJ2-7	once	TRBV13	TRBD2	TGTGCCAGCAGCTCACTCAGACTAGCGGGGGGGTCCTACGAGCAGTACTTC	CASSSLRLAGGSYEQYF
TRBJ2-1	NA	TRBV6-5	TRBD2	TGTGCCAGCAGGGGACTAGAATCTGGCAATGAGCAGTTCTTC	CASRGLESGNEQFF
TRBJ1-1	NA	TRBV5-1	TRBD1	TGCGCCAGCAGGGACGCAGGGGGCCTGATGAACACTGAAGCTTTCTTT	CASRDAGGLMNTEAFF
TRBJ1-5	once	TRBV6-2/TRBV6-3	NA	TGTGCCAGCAGTTCCCCGACAGGACTTAGCAATCAGCCCCAGCATTTT	CASSSPTGLSNQPQHF
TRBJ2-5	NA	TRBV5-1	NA	TGCGCCAGCAGCTTCCGGTCCGACTCGGAGACCCAGTACTTC	CASSFRSDSETQYF
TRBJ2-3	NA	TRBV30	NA	TGTGCCTGGGGGCAGGGCACAGATACGCAGTATTTT	CAWGQGTDTQYF
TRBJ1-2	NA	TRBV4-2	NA	TGTGCCAGCAGCCAAGAGTGGGTGGGCAGGGGTGATGGCTACACCTTC	CASSQEWVGRGDGYTF
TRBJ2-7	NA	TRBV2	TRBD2	TGTGCCACCCCAGGACTAGCGGGAAGGTACGAGCAGTACTTC	CATPGLAGRYEQYF
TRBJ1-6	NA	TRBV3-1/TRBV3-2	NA	TGTGCCAGCAGCCAGGGCACAGGGCTGGCTTCACCCCTCCACTTT	CASSQGTGLASPLHF
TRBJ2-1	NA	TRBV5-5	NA	TGTGCCAGCAGTCCCCGCCCCGGGACTTTGCTCTCACACAATGAGCAGTTCTTC	CASSPRPGTLLSHNEQFF
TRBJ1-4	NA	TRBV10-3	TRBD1	TGTGCCATCAGTGCAGGCGGGACAGATAATGAAAAACTGTTTTTT	CAISAGGTDNEKLFF